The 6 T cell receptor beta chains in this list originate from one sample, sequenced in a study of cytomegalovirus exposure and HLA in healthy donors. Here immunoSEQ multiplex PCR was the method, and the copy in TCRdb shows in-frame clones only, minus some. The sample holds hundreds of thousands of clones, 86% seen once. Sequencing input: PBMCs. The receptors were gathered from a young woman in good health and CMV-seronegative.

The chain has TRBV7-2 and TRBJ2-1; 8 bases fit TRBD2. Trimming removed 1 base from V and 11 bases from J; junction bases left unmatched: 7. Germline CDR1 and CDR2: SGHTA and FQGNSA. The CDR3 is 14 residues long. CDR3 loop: CASSLEAQREKQFF. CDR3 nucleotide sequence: TGTGCCAGCAGCTTAGAGGCACAGCGGGAGAAGCAGTTCTTC.

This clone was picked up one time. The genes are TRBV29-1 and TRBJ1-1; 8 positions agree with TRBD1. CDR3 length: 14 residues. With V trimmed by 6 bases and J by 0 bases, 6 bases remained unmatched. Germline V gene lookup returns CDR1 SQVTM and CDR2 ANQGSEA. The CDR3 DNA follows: TGCAGCGTCCGGACAGGGACGATGAACACTGAAGCTTTCTTT. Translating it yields CSVRTGTMNTEAFF.

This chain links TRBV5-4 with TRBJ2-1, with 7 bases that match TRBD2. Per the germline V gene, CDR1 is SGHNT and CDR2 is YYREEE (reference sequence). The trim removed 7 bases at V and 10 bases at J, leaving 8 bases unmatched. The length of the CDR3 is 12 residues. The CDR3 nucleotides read TGTGCCAGCGACCTGGGGGGGGGAGAGCAGTTCTTC. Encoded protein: CASDLGGGEQFF.

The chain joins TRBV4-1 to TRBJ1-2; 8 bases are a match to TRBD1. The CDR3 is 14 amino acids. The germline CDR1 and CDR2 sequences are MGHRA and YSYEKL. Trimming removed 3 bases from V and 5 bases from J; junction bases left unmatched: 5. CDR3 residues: CASSQDRVRYGYTF. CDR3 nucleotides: TGCGCCAGCAGCCAGGACAGGGTGAGGTATGGCTACACCTTC.

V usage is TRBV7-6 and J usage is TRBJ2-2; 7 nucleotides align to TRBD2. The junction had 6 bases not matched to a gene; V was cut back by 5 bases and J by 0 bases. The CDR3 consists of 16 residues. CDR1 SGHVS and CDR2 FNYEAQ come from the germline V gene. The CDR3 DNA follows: TGTGCCAGCAGCCTAAGCGGGATGACGAACACCGGGGAGCTGTTTTTT. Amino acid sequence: CASSLSGMTNTGELFF.

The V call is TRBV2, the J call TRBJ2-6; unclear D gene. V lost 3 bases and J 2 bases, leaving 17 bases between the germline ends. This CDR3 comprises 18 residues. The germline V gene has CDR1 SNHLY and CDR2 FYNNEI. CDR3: CASSEFYVLQAGANVLTF. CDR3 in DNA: TGTGCCAGCAGTGAGTTCTATGTGCTGCAGGCTGGGGCCAACGTCCTGACTTTC.